One sample yielded the 17 T cell receptor beta chains listed below, sequenced in a study of T cells in Graves' hyperthyroidism and ophthalmopathy. RNA transcripts were the template for amplifying TCR beta CDR3 regions. Primed by the HTBI set, a first-round RT-PCR was run on the TCR CDR3. TCRdb called the multiplex PCR reads again in MiXCR, with one record for every CDR3 protein. This table has fewer than 900,000 distinct CDR3 sequences, roughly 20% appearing once. The sequencing sample was made of blood. The receptors derive from a woman between 45 and 60 years old with Graves' hyperthyroidism that later progressed to Graves' ophthalmopathy.

The chain joins TRBV10-1 to TRBJ2-5; 9 bases map to TRBD2. Trimming removed 2 bases from V and 2 bases from J; junction bases left unmatched: 6. Germline CDR1 WNHNN, CDR2 SYGVQD (reference sequence). CDR3 size: 16 residues. The CDR3, as DNA: TGCGCCAGCAGTGAGGCCCTAGCGGGGAATCAAGAGACCCAGTACTTC. This codes for CASSEALAGNQETQYF.

This clonotype was seen ten or more times. The genes are TRBV11-2 and TRBJ2-7; the D gene is possibly TRBD1 (5 bases). The CDR3 is 15 amino acids. The V and J ends lost 5 bases and 3 bases respectively, with 17 bases between them. From germline, CDR1 is SGHAT and CDR2 FQNNGV. DNA for the CDR3: TGTGCCAGCAGCCTGATCGGGCAGGGATTCTACGAGCAGTACTTC. This gives the protein CASSLIGQGFYEQYF.

The table lists this clonotype with many counts. This sequence joins TRBV13 and TRBJ2-7, with D hard to call. Trimming stripped 2 bases from V and 2 bases from J, with 16 bases between. Germline-derived CDR1 and CDR2 are PRHDT and FYEKMQ (reference sequence). CDR3 size: 16 residues. CDR3 amino acids: CASSLSDFLPPYEQYF. In DNA form, the CDR3 reads TGTGCCAGCAGCTTATCTGACTTTCTGCCGCCCTACGAGCAGTACTTC.

This clonotype occurred many times. This sequence joins TRBV12-3 or TRBV12-4 and TRBJ2-2, with D tentatively TRBD1 or TRBD2 (5 bases each). The V end lost 1 base, the J end lost 4 bases, and 7 bases lay between the germline ends. The CDR3 runs to 14 residues. The CDR3 nucleotides read TGTGCCAGCAGTTTAGGGGACCTCACCGGGGAGCTGTTTTTT. Translation: CASSLGDLTGELFF.

This clonotype has ten or more counts. J is TRBJ2-7 and V is TRBV28, with 13 bases that match TRBD2. Germline loops: CDR1 MDHEN, CDR2 SYDVKM. The junction had 2 bases not matched to a gene; V was cut back by 5 bases and J by 1 base. The CDR3 has 15 amino acids. The CDR3 loop reads CASSKGLAGSYEQYF. The DNA of the CDR3 is TGTGCCAGCAGTAAGGGACTAGCGGGGTCCTACGAGCAGTACTTC.

The rearrangement uses TRBV5-1 and TRBJ1-2; 8 bases fit TRBD1. V shed 3 bases and J 8 bases; nucleotides not matched to a gene: 12. CDR1 is SGHRS, CDR2 YFSETQ, per germline. This CDR3 spans 15 amino acids. CDR3: CASSSGPTGAEGYTF. In DNA, the CDR3 is TGCGCCAGCAGCTCTGGGCCGACAGGGGCTGAAGGCTACACCTTC.

The chain links TRBV5-6 to TRBJ1-3; D gene ambiguous. V was shortened by 4 bases and J by 0 bases, with 17 bases between the two germline ends. This CDR3 spans 17 amino acids. CDR1 is SGHDT and CDR2 is YYEEEE in the germline V gene. The CDR3 bases are TGTGCCAGCAGCCTCGCTGATACGAGTTACTCTGGAAACACCATATATTTT. Protein: CASSLADTSYSGNTIYF.

This clonotype was recorded many times. This chain connects TRBV25-1 to TRBJ1-4; D unclear. CDR3 size: 15 residues. CDR1 and CDR2 (germline): MGHDK, SYGVNS. With 1 base removed from V and 8 bases from J, the gap between germline ends came to 14 bases. The CDR3 reads CASSEWAEGSEKLFF. The CDR3 DNA follows: TGTGCCAGCAGTGAATGGGCAGAGGGATCGGAAAAACTGTTTTTT.

The J gene is TRBJ1-3, the V gene TRBV29-1; no definite D call. Germline-derived CDR1 and CDR2 are SQVTM and ANQGSEA. CDR3 length: 14 residues. Trimming left V 1 base short and J 4 bases short, with 11 bases between. The CDR3 here is CSVEANVEGNTIYF. DNA of the CDR3: TGCAGCGTTGAAGCCAACGTTGAGGGAAACACCATATATTTT.

The table lists this clonotype with many counts. The V and J genes are TRBV11-3 and TRBJ1-5, with D perhaps TRBD1 (5 bases). This CDR3 comprises 16 residues. V was cut by 10 bases and J by 0 bases, with 19 bases left in between. The germline V gene has CDR1 SGHNT and CDR2 YENEEA. CDR3 sequence: CAKTSGGADSNQPQHF. The CDR3 coding sequence is TGTGCCAAAACCTCGGGAGGGGCTGATAGCAATCAGCCCCAGCATTTT.

The chain uses TRBV5-1 and TRBJ1-3; no clear D. Germline V gene lookup returns CDR1 SGHRS and CDR2 YFSETQ. Trimming pared 4 bases from V and 0 bases from J, leaving 14 bases between. The CDR3 loop spans 16 amino acids. CDR3 residues: CASSRRTGSSGNTIYF. The CDR3, as DNA: TGCGCCAGCAGCCGGCGGACGGGAAGCTCTGGAAACACCATATATTTT.

This clonotype has a handful of counts. The chain joins TRBV12-3 or TRBV12-4 to TRBJ1-1; D possibly corresponds to TRBD1 (5 bases). Trimming pared 7 bases from V and 5 bases from J, leaving 11 bases between. The CDR3 sequence is 12 residues long. CDR3 coding DNA: TGTGCCAGCAACTGGGGGGGAACTGAAGCTTTCTTT. Translating it yields CASNWGGTEAFF.

This chain joins TRBV19 and TRBJ2-7, with D tentatively TRBD1 (7 bases). Germline lookup yields CDR1 LNHDA and CDR2 SQIVND (reference sequence). The V end was cut by 8 bases, the J end by 2 bases, with 16 bases between. The CDR3 contains 14 residues. CDR3 sequence (DNA): TGTGCCAGTGCCGGGGGCAGGGGGGCCTACGAGCAGTACTTC. Protein product: CASAGGRGAYEQYF.

This clonotype was counted between two and nine times. The rearrangement uses TRBV6-2 or TRBV6-3 and TRBJ2-1; TRBD1 agrees at 7 bases. Germline V lookup: CDR1 MNHEY, CDR2 SVGEGT. After removal of 5 bases from V and 14 bases from J, the junction contained 15 bases not matched to a gene. The CDR3 is made up of 14 amino acids. The chain's CDR3 is CASSLFDRAGSEFF. DNA of the CDR3: TGTGCCAGCAGTCTATTCGACAGGGCCGGGTCCGAGTTCTTC.

This chain joins TRBV10-1 and TRBJ2-5; 14 positions agree with TRBD2. The CDR3 loop spans 16 amino acids. The junction had 3 bases not matched to a gene; V was cut back by 2 bases and J by 4 bases. From germline, CDR1 is WNHNN and CDR2 SYGVQD (reference sequence). The CDR3 DNA follows: TGCGCCAGCAGTGAGGGACTAGCGGGGGGTGGAGAGACCCAGTACTTC. It yields the protein CASSEGLAGGGETQYF.

The chain combines TRBV29-1 with TRBJ2-2, with a tentative D call TRBD1 (5 bases). CDR1 and CDR2 from the germline V gene are SQVTM and ANQGSEA. CDR3 length equals 16 residues. V lost 0 bases and J lost 2, with 13 bases in between. The DNA for the CDR3 is TGCAGCGTTGAAGATTGGGGCCAGGGTAACACCGGGGAGCTGTTTTTT. It translates to CSVEDWGQGNTGELFF.

This clonotype was seen a handful of times. The V and J genes are TRBV2 and TRBJ2-3, with 10 positions matching TRBD2. Losses at the gene ends were 4 bases for V and 3 bases for J; bases not matched to a gene: 10. The CDR3 extends over 17 amino acids. Germline CDR1 and CDR2: SNHLY and FYNNEI. The DNA for the CDR3 is TGTGCCAGCAGTGGGGGCTTAGCGGGGGGATGGACAGATACGCAGTATTTT. This sequence encodes CASSGGLAGGWTDTQYF. The full variable domain, rest sourced from reference TRBV2 and TRBJ2-3, is EPEVTQTPSHQVTQMGQEVILRCVPISNHLYFYWYRQILGQKVEFLVSFYNNEISEKSEIFDDQFSVERPDGSNFTLKIRSTKLEDSAMYFCASSGGLAGGWTDTQYFGPGTRLTVL.